The 6 T cell receptor beta chains presented below share a single source sample, sequenced in a study of control samples from healthy donors and cancer patients. Repertoires were generated with immunoSEQ multiplex PCR, while TCRdb's copy carries only in-frame clones and drops some. The sample lists 100,000 to 150,000 clones, 80% to 90% occurring once. Sample: blood. The source of these receptors is a man in his sixties in good health.

This chain connects TRBV24-1 to TRBJ2-3; D remains ambiguous. The CDR3 totals 13 residues. The V gene lost 5 bases and the J gene lost 6 bases, with 11 bases spanning the gap. Germline CDR1 is KGHDR and CDR2 is SFDVKD. CDR3 nucleotides: TGTGCCACCAGTGGCCCTTTGGGGGATACGCAGTATTTT. Translated: CATSGPLGDTQYF.

The chain has TRBV27 and TRBJ1-5; 9 bases are a match to TRBD1. The germline V gene has CDR1 MNHEY and CDR2 SMNVEV (reference sequence). J was trimmed by 6 bases and V by 2 bases; bases with no gene match: 5. This CDR3 comprises 15 residues. The CDR3 sequence: CASSLGTGSGQPQHF. DNA of the CDR3: TGTGCCAGCAGTTTAGGGACAGGGTCCGGTCAGCCCCAGCATTTT.

V and J are TRBV3-1 (or the pseudogene TRBV3-2) and TRBJ2-5, with TRBD2 matching over 8 bases. The CDR3 is 16 amino acids. Germline assignment: CDR1 LGHDT and CDR2 YNNKEL (reference sequence). The trim removed 1 base at V and 4 bases at J, leaving 8 bases unmatched. CDR3 protein: CASSQGVLAGRETQYF. CDR3 in DNA: TGTGCCAGCAGCCAAGGAGTCCTAGCGGGCCGAGAGACCCAGTACTTC.

This clone occurred once. The chain links TRBV28 to TRBJ2-1; D remains ambiguous. V lost 3 bases and J 0 bases, leaving 0 bases between the germline ends. The CDR3 has 12 residues. Germline CDR1 reads MDHEN; CDR2 reads SYDVKM. The CDR3 DNA sequence: TGTGCCAGCAGTTTCTCCTACAATGAGCAGTTCTTC. It codes for CASSFSYNEQFF. Full variable domain (outside the CDR3, taken from reference TRBV28 and TRBJ2-1): DVKVTQSSRYLVKRTGEKVFLECVQDMDHENMFWYRQDPGLGLRLIYFSYDVKMKEKGDIPEGYSVSREKKERFSLILESASTNQTSMYLCASSFSYNEQFFGPGTRLTVL.

V gene TRBV6-2 or TRBV6-3 combines with J gene TRBJ2-5, with a weak D call TRBD2 (7 bases). The CDR3 length is 15 residues. Trimming took off 5 bases at V and 4 bases at J, with 17 bases between the two ends. Looked up from germline, CDR1 is MNHEY and CDR2 is SVGEGT. CDR3 in amino acids: CASSPDRGGGETQYF. The CDR3 nucleotides read TGTGCCAGCAGTCCCGACCGCGGGGGCGGAGAGACCCAGTACTTC.

The rearrangement joins TRBV5-1 to TRBJ1-1; possibly TRBD1 for D (5 bases). V was clipped by 4 bases and J by 7 bases, with 20 bases between them. Germline CDR1 reads SGHRS; CDR2 reads YFSETQ. CDR3 length equals 15 residues. The CDR3 DNA reads TGCGCCAGCAGCCTCGAAGGGGCTGCCGGGGTTGAAGCTTTCTTT. Protein product: CASSLEGAAGVEAFF.